These 13 T cell receptor beta chains were sequenced from one sample in a study of blood T cells in healthy people across ages. Then a second PCR, running roughly 6 to 11 cycles, was carried out with a sample-barcoded 5' primer and a J-beta primer mix. Each CDR3 protein gets one entry after TCRdb re-called the 5' RACE reads with MiXCR. Among around 600,000 distinct CDR3 sequences listed, around 48% were seen once. Sequencing was performed on blood. These receptors all stem from an elderly man in good health.

This clonotype occurred once. The chain links TRBV2 to TRBJ2-7; 9 bases map to TRBD2. V gave up 4 bases and J gave up 4 bases; unmatched junction bases: 8. Germline CDR1 reads SNHLY; CDR2 reads FYNNEI. The CDR3 spans 15 residues. CDR3 bases: TGTGCCAGCAGTGGCCCATTAGCGGGAGCGTACGAGCAGTACTTC. Translation gives CASSGPLAGAYEQYF.

This clonotype was detected only a few times. The chain employs TRBV10-3 and TRBJ1-2, with D perhaps matching TRBD1 (6 bases). V lost 2 bases, J lost 7 bases, and 17 bases lay in between. Germline V lookup: CDR1 ENHRY, CDR2 SYGVKD. This CDR3 region has 15 residues. In DNA form, the CDR3 reads TGTGCCATCAGTGAGGGGACCTTCGCAGGGGCTGGCTACACCTTC. It specifies CAISEGTFAGAGYTF.

This clonotype was seen many times. This chain uses TRBV20-1 with TRBJ1-1; a weak D match, TRBD1 (5 bases). Deletions cut 5 bases from V and 1 base from J, with 11 bases between. Germline V gives CDR1 DFQATT, CDR2 SNEGSKA (reference sequence). This CDR3 has 13 amino acids. The CDR3 coding sequence is TGCAGTGCTTACAAGGGACGGAACACTGAAGCTTTCTTT. Its translation: CSAYKGRNTEAFF.

The chain has TRBV7-2 and TRBJ2-1; D is possibly TRBD1 or TRBD2 (5 bases each). CDR3 size: 13 residues. V was cut by 5 bases and J by 10 bases, with 15 bases left in between. The germline V gene has CDR1 SGHTA and CDR2 FQGNSA. The CDR3 protein is CASSVTGTLEQFF. The CDR3 nucleotides are TGTGCCAGCAGCGTAACCGGGACCCTAGAGCAGTTCTTC.

This clonotype appeared a few times. The rearrangement links TRBV3-1 to TRBJ1-2, with TRBD1 matching 9 bases. V lost 5 bases to trimming and J lost 8 bases; unmatched junction nucleotides: 3. Per the germline V gene, CDR1 is LGHDT and CDR2 is YNNKEL (reference sequence). The CDR3 length is 12 residues. CDR3 nucleotides: TGTGCCAGCAGCACAGGGGGCGCGGGCTACACCTTC. The encoded protein is CASSTGGAGYTF.

The chain employs TRBV10-3 and TRBJ1-2; a weak D match, TRBD1 (5 bases). Trimming took 4 bases from V and 6 from J, leaving 9 bases between them. CDR3 length: 12 residues. CDR1 and CDR2 (germline): ENHRY, SYGVKD. The CDR3 reads CAISVAGDGYTF. CDR3 DNA sequence: TGTGCCATCAGTGTGGCGGGGGATGGCTACACCTTC.

J is TRBJ2-1 and V is TRBV5-6, with unresolved D. Germline V gene lookup returns CDR1 SGHDT and CDR2 YYEEEE. V was trimmed by 1 base and J by 7 bases, leaving 18 bases between them. The CDR3 sequence is 16 residues long. The CDR3 DNA sequence: TGTGCCAGCAGCTTGTATAGAAGGGCGCCAGATAATGAGCAGTTCTTC. Residues: CASSLYRRAPDNEQFF.

This clonotype was picked up a small number of times. The chain carries TRBV7-2 and TRBJ2-3; D is possibly TRBD2 (6 bases). Per the germline V gene, CDR1 is SGHTA and CDR2 is FQGNSA. The germline V and J ends were trimmed by 11 bases and 4 bases, with 16 bases remaining between them. CDR3 length: 13 residues. CDR3 amino acids: CASRGTEADTQYF. CDR3 nucleotide sequence: TGTGCCTCCCGCGGGACGGAGGCAGATACGCAGTATTTT.

V gene TRBV20-1 combines with J gene TRBJ1-2, with a possible D match to TRBD1 (6 bases). Germline V gene sequence: CDR1 DFQATT, CDR2 SNEGSKA (reference sequence). This CDR3 has 13 amino acids. The ends were cut back, 6 bases at V and 3 bases at J, with 14 bases in the middle. The CDR3 DNA sequence: TGCAGTGCACCACAGGGAAATGACTATGGCTACACCTTC. The encoded protein is CSAPQGNDYGYTF.

This clonotype was seen a handful of times. The chain is built from TRBV20-1 and TRBJ2-1, with TRBD2 matching over 10 bases. Germline lookup yields CDR1 DFQATT and CDR2 SNEGSKA (reference sequence). CDR3 length: 15 residues. Trimming at V came to 3 bases and at J to 4 bases, leaving 6 bases not matched to a gene. CDR3 sequence reads: CSARELAGHYNEQFF. In DNA form, the CDR3 reads TGCAGTGCTAGGGAACTAGCGGGACATTACAATGAGCAGTTCTTC.

The sample holds one count of this clonotype. CDR3 nucleotide sequence: TGTGCCACTGGGGGTTGGGGGCTGAGCTCCTACAATGAGCAGTTCTTC. Encoded protein: CATGGWGLSSYNEQFF. This chain joins TRBV28 and TRBJ2-1, with D tentatively TRBD1 (6 bases). The CDR3 is made up of 16 amino acids. Per the germline V gene, CDR1 is MDHEN and CDR2 is SYDVKM. The V end lost 10 bases, the J end lost 0 bases, and 19 bases lay between the germline ends.

This clonotype was detected ten times or more. The rearrangement links TRBV6-5 to TRBJ2-1; weak D call: TRBD2 (5 bases). CDR3 size: 17 residues. The V end was cut by 2 bases, the J end by 1 base, with 15 bases between. Germline assignment: CDR1 MNHEY and CDR2 SVGAGI. The chain's CDR3 is CASSYRPLAPSYNEQFF. CDR3 bases: TGTGCCAGCAGTTACCGGCCCCTAGCACCGTCCTACAATGAGCAGTTCTTC.

DNA for the CDR3: TGTGCCAGCTACGGACAGGGTCGGAACACTGAAGCTTTCTTT. Protein product: CASYGQGRNTEAFF. The V gene is TRBV5-6, the J gene TRBJ1-1, with TRBD1 identical over 8 bases. Unmatched junction bases numbered 6, after V lost 7 bases and J lost 1 base. There are 14 residues in the CDR3. Per the germline V gene, CDR1 is SGHDT and CDR2 is YYEEEE.